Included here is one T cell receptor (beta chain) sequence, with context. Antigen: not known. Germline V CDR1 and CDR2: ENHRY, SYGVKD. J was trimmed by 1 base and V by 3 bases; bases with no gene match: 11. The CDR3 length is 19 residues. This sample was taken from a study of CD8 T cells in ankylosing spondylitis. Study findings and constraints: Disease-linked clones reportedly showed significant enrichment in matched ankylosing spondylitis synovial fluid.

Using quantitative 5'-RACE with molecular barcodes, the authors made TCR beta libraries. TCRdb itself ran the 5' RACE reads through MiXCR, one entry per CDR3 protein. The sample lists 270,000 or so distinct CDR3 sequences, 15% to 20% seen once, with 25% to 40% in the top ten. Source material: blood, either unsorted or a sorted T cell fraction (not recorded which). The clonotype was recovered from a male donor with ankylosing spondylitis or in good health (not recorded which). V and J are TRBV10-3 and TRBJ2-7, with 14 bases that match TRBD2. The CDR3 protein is CAISEGTSGSPDSSYEQYF. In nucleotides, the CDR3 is TGTGCCATCAGTGAAGGGACTAGCGGGAGCCCAGACAGTTCCTACGAGCAGTACTTC.